A single sample gave rise to the 27 T cell receptor beta chains below, sequenced in a study of T cells in Graves' hyperthyroidism and ophthalmopathy (dated by TCRdb to the late 2010s). The receptor library was made with multiplex PCR. These reads were obtained on an Illumina HiSeq 2000. Amplification of TCR beta CDR3 regions was carried out from RNA transcripts. For the first round of RT-PCR on the TCR CDR3, the HTBI primer set was used together with the Qiagen OneStep RT-PCR kit. The public reads were reanalyzed by TCRdb: fastp trimming at Q25, MiXCR alignment, in-frame beta chains only. Here each entry gathers all rows of one CDR3 protein and keeps the most common genes and DNA. Here the sample has 530,000 or so distinct CDR3 sequences; approximately 44% occur a single time. Around 8% of the sample is in the top ten clones. The sample taken for sequencing was peripheral blood or thyroid tissue (not recorded which). These receptors came from a woman aged 18-29 years with Graves' hyperthyroidism.

To note about this clonotype: A junction boundary mismatches the germline segment, possibly from a read error. The gene calls are TRBV7-9 and TRBJ1-5; D gene unclear. Per germline, CDR1 SEHNR and CDR2 FQNEAQ (reference sequence). CDR3 length: 11 residues. The CDR3 DNA is TGTGCCAGCAGCTTATTTTACAGCAGGAATTTT. Residues: CASSLFYSRNF. The whole variable domain, filled in from reference TRBV7-9 and TRBJ1-5, reads DTGVSQNPRHKITKRGQNVTFRCDPISEHNRLYWYRQTLGQGPEFLTYFQNEAQLEKSRLLSDRFSAERPKGSFSTLEIQRTEQGDSAMYLCASSLFYSRNFGDGTRLSIL.

This rearrangement joins TRBV7-9 to TRBJ2-7, with 8 bases matching TRBD2. This CDR3 contains 14 residues. Germline CDR1 and CDR2: SEHNR and FQNEAQ (reference sequence). Trimming removed 5 bases from V and 3 bases from J; junction bases left unmatched: 6. The CDR3 spells CASSVGSGGYEQYF. Written as DNA, the CDR3 is TGTGCCAGCAGCGTAGGAAGCGGGGGCTACGAGCAGTACTTC.

This clonotype was picked up many times. V and J are TRBV6-5 and TRBJ1-6; tentatively, D is TRBD1 (5 bases). The CDR3 contains 18 residues. The V end was cut by 0 bases, the J end by 5 bases, with 17 bases between. CDR1 and CDR2 (germline): MNHEY, SVGAGI. CDR3: CASSYSLTGRVNNSPLHF. CDR3 DNA: TGTGCCAGCAGTTACTCTCTAACGGGACGGGTCAATAATTCACCCCTCCACTTT.

This clonotype has at least ten counts. Being one base from a much bigger clone, this may be a read error. The V call is TRBV2, the J call TRBJ1-2; tentative D call: TRBD1 (6 bases). This CDR3 is 15 amino acids long. Germline V gene data show CDR1 as SNHLY and CDR2 as FYNNEI. Trimming removed 7 bases from V and 4 bases from J, with 19 bases in between. Written as DNA, the CDR3 is TGTGCCAGCAACATTACCTTGACAGGAGTCTATGGCTACACCTTC. Its translation: CASNITLTGVYGYTF.

This clonotype was counted many times. V is TRBV6-5 and J is TRBJ1-1; 8 nucleotides align to TRBD1. With 5 bases clipped from V and 3 bases from J, the junction kept 8 bases outside the gene matches. The CDR3 runs to 15 residues. CDR1 is MNHEY and CDR2 is SVGAGI in the germline V gene. CDR3 region: CASSVQGGGYTEAFF. The CDR3 DNA reads as TGTGCCAGCAGTGTACAGGGGGGGGGCTACACTGAAGCTTTCTTT.

This clonotype was picked up many times. The rearrangement links TRBV12-3 or TRBV12-4 to TRBJ2-5, with TRBD2 matching over 8 bases. The ends lost 1 base at V and 4 bases at J; junction bases unmatched: 5. This CDR3 is built from 15 residues. In DNA, the CDR3 is TGTGCCAGCAGTTTAGGTAGCGGGATAGGAGAGACCCAGTACTTC. This encodes CASSLGSGIGETQYF.

The J gene is TRBJ2-7, the V gene TRBV7-2, with 8 bases matching TRBD2. This CDR3 has 15 residues. J was trimmed by 6 bases and V by 6 bases; bases with no gene match: 13. Germline lookup yields CDR1 SGHTA and CDR2 FQGNSA. CDR3 loop: CASSSGLGGISEQYF. The CDR3 nucleotides are TGTGCCAGCAGTTCGGGACTAGGCGGGATATCCGAGCAGTACTTC.

The V and J genes are TRBV5-1 and TRBJ2-7; 8 bases map to TRBD1. This CDR3 has 15 residues. The trim removed 4 bases at V and 0 bases at J, leaving 6 bases unmatched. Germline V gives CDR1 SGHRS, CDR2 YFSETQ. The CDR3 DNA is TGCGCCAGCAGCCGTACGACAGGGGCCTCCTACGAGCAGTACTTC. Translation: CASSRTTGASYEQYF.

The chain links TRBV7-2 to TRBJ2-5; D not resolved. The germline V gene has CDR1 SGHTA and CDR2 FQGNSA. V lost 5 bases and J lost 9, with 16 bases in between. The CDR3 runs to 13 residues. As DNA, the CDR3 is TGTGCCAGCAGCACTCATCAAGATCAGCCCCAGTACTTC. Its protein product is CASSTHQDQPQYF. Drawing the rest from reference TRBV7-2 and TRBJ2-5, the complete variable domain is GAGVSQSPSNKVTEKGKDVELRCDPISGHTALYWYRQSLGQGLEFLIYFQGNSAPDKSGLPSDRFSAERTGGSVSTLTIQRTQQEDSAVYLCASSTHQDQPQYFGPGTRLLVL.

This clonotype was picked up one time. Its ends do not fully match the called genes, so a read error is possible. The chain recombines TRBV7-9 with TRBJ1-1; D may be TRBD1 (5 bases). CDR1 is SEHNR, CDR2 FQNEAQ, per germline (reference sequence). This CDR3 comprises 10 residues. The DNA for the CDR3 is TGTGCCAGCAGCCCTGGGACCGCGGTTTTT. Its protein product is CASSPGTAVF.

As regards this clonotype: This may be a read error: a much more frequent sequence differs by one nucleotide. The chain joins TRBV5-6 to TRBJ2-7; 7 nucleotides line up with TRBD1. With the DNA end fitting TRBJ2-1 better, the J assignment may be wrong. Germline CDR1 SGHDT, CDR2 YYEEEE. The CDR3 contains 14 residues. The CDR3 protein is CASSSIRQGDEQFF. The CDR3 nucleotides are TGTGCCAGCAGTTCAATCCGACAGGGCGACGAGCAGTTCTTC.

This clonotype was seen a few times. A much larger clonotype is one base distant, so this may be a read error. The chain recombines TRBV5-4 with TRBJ1-4, with D unclear. Germline CDR1 SGHNT, CDR2 YYREEE (reference sequence). This CDR3 has 13 residues. For the CDR3, the DNA is TGTGCCGGCAGCTTGCAAATAGGTGAAAAACTGTTTTTT. Its translation is CAGSLQIGEKLFF.

This clonotype was counted many times. The chain uses TRBV2 and TRBJ2-2, with D hard to call. The CDR3 sequence is 13 residues long. Trimming cost V 6 bases and J 6 bases, with 11 bases left between them. Germline V gene data show CDR1 as SNHLY and CDR2 as FYNNEI. The CDR3 nucleotides are TGTGCCAGCAGAGCCAGTTACGCCGGGGAGCTGTTTTTT. Its protein product is CASRASYAGELFF.

The gene calls are TRBV29-1 and TRBJ1-2; maybe TRBD1 (6 bases). Germline V gene sequence: CDR1 SQVTM, CDR2 ANQGSEA. The CDR3 contains 11 residues. V lost 8 bases and J lost 6, with 13 bases in between. In DNA, the CDR3 is TGCAGCTCCGTGGGGGCGCATGGCTACACCTTC. Translated: CSSVGAHGYTF.

CDR3 sequence reads: CATSDRDRDRYGYTF. CDR3 nucleotides: TGTGCCACCAGTGACCGGGACAGGGATCGCTATGGCTACACCTTC. The rearrangement links TRBV24-1 to TRBJ1-2; 9 bases agree with TRBD1. V lost 4 bases and J lost 4; bases outside the gene matches: 6. In germline, CDR1 is KGHDR, CDR2 SFDVKD. The CDR3 spans 15 residues.

This clonotype has a count of ten or more. The J gene is TRBJ2-7, the V gene TRBV20-1; 12 bases line up with TRBD2. Looked up from germline, CDR1 is DFQATT and CDR2 is SNEGSKA (reference sequence). Trimming cost V 3 bases and J 4 bases; bases outside gene matches: 1. The CDR3 has 13 amino acids. Written as DNA, the CDR3 is TGCAGTGCTAGGGGACTAGCGGGTTACGAGCAGTACTTC. Translation: CSARGLAGYEQYF.

This clonotype came up many times. The chain recombines TRBV7-9 with TRBJ1-2; 7 nucleotides align to TRBD1. J gave up 6 bases and V 5 bases, and 3 bases lay outside the gene matches. The CDR3 spans 12 residues. Germline V lookup: CDR1 SEHNR, CDR2 FQNEAQ (reference sequence). The CDR3 DNA reads TGTGCCAGCAGCGCCGGGACAGATGGCTACACCTTC. Translation gives CASSAGTDGYTF.

Ten or more counts support this clonotype. The V call is TRBV2, the J call TRBJ1-1, with 8 bases that match TRBD1. Germline CDR1 reads SNHLY; CDR2 reads FYNNEI. The CDR3 contains 15 residues. V dropped 2 bases and J dropped 0; count of bases not matched to a gene: 2. The chain's CDR3 is CASSEQGAMNTEAFF. CDR3 nucleotides: TGTGCCAGCAGTGAACAGGGGGCCATGAACACTGAAGCTTTCTTT.

This clonotype occurred many times. The V and J genes are TRBV20-1 and TRBJ1-2; weak D call: TRBD1 (6 bases). Germline CDR1 and CDR2: DFQATT and SNEGSKA (reference sequence). The CDR3 has 14 residues. CDR3 region: CSVLGTINNYGYTF. The CDR3 bases are TGCAGCGTCCTAGGGACAATTAATAACTATGGCTACACCTTC.

This clonotype was detected ten times or more. This chain uses TRBV6-5 with TRBJ2-7; D is ambiguous. CDR3 length: 15 amino acids. Germline V gene data show CDR1 as MNHEY and CDR2 as SVGAGI. V lost 7 bases and J 2 bases, leaving 18 bases between the germline ends. The CDR3 protein is CASTSDGAAAYEQYF. CDR3 nucleotide sequence: TGTGCCAGCACCTCTGACGGAGCTGCCGCCTACGAGCAGTACTTC.

As for this clonotype: A read error is likely, as this CDR3 ends without the conserved phenylalanine or tryptophan. The chain has TRBV7-2 and TRBJ1-1; 8 positions match TRBD1. This CDR3 is built from 14 residues. The germline CDR1 and CDR2 sequences are SGHTA and FQGNSA. After removal of 3 bases from V and 5 bases from J, the junction contained 5 bases not matched to a gene. The CDR3 DNA reads TGTGCCAGCAGCTTTCGGACAGGGTGGACTGAAGCTTTCCTT. Translation gives CASSFRTGWTEAFL.

The CDR3 DNA follows: TGTGCCAGCAGCTTGGTCGGGAGCGAGAACGAGCAGTACTTC. It translates to CASSLVGSENEQYF. The rearrangement joins TRBV2 to TRBJ2-7, with a possible D match to TRBD2 (6 bases). The CDR3 consists of 14 residues. The germline V and J ends were trimmed by 6 bases and 5 bases, with 17 bases remaining between them. Looked up from germline, CDR1 is SNHLY and CDR2 is FYNNEI.

This clonotype was found many times. V gene TRBV2 combines with J gene TRBJ1-4; D is perhaps TRBD1 (6 bases). The CDR3 contains 15 residues. CDR1 and CDR2 (germline): SNHLY, FYNNEI. Trimming took off 1 base at V and 4 bases at J, with 10 bases between the two ends. The CDR3 region is CASSEGTEFNEKLFF. DNA for the CDR3: TGTGCCAGCAGTGAAGGGACAGAGTTTAATGAAAAACTGTTTTTT.

The rearrangement uses TRBV29-1 and TRBJ2-5, with 9 bases matching TRBD1. CDR1 and CDR2 (germline): SQVTM, ANQGSEA. V was pared by 6 bases and J by 7 bases, with 6 bases of the junction left unmatched. There are 12 residues in the CDR3. CDR3 sequence: CSVLKGQGTQYF. In DNA, the CDR3 is TGCAGCGTCCTGAAGGGACAGGGGACCCAGTACTTC.

About this clonotype: A clone one base away is much larger, so this may be a read error. The chain combines TRBV9 with TRBJ2-7; 9 bases agree with TRBD2. The germline CDR1 and CDR2 sequences are SGDLS and YYNGEE. The length of the CDR3 is 15 residues. CDR3 DNA sequence: TGTGCCATCAGCGTAGCTCTACTAGCGGGCTACGAGCAGTACTTC. Its translation: CAISVALLAGYEQYF.

As concerns this clonotype: This CDR3 fails to terminate in the conserved phenylalanine or tryptophan, so it likely reflects a read error. It is unclear where the CDR3 begins or ends on the DNA, so no DNA is shown, and the CDR3 is as TCRdb lists it. This chain uses TRBV29-1 with TRBJ1-2. Termini included, the CDR3 measures 10 amino acids. CDR1 SQVTM and CDR2 ANQGSEA come from the germline V gene. CDR3 sequence: CSAELAGFVL.

The rearrangement links TRBV29-1 to TRBJ2-7, with D maybe TRBD1 (7 bases). CDR1 and CDR2 (germline): SQVTM, ANQGSEA. This CDR3 comprises 13 residues. The V end lost 8 bases, the J end lost 1 base, and 15 bases lay between the germline ends. CDR3 sequence (DNA): TGCAGCTTGATGGCGGGACAGTCCTACGAGCAGTACTTC. It encodes CSLMAGQSYEQYF.